This T cell receptor beta chain appears in the sequencing data of a study of relationships among human T cell subsets (TCRdb year 2010). Context from the whole study: Eight distinct blood T cell populations were sequenced: pan T, CD8 cytotoxic, regulatory, Th1, Th2, naive plus transitional, activated and memory cells.

The library was built by means of multiplex PCR. TCRdb names 454 GS FLX as the instrument used. TCR alpha and beta CDR3 regions were amplified from mRNA by semiquantitative ARM-PCR. In ARM-PCR, tagged nested gene-specific primers were applied first, and communal superprimers then carried out the exponential amplification. Exonuclease was used to remove the nested primers before the first-round PCR products went through the second amplification round. The amplicons were sequenced on the 454 platform, a system that can rapidly sequence millions of DNA fragments without cloning bias. An effective read was defined as a read mappable to both V and J germline segments. Per the original workflow: Reads were assigned to germline V, D and J segments with IRmap, which uses pyromap, a Smith-Waterman modification adapted to 454 sequencing errors. D-beta assignments were filtered using cutoffs set at the 99th percentile of alignment scores from simulated random sequences. CDR3 was defined as the amino acids between the conserved V-segment Y[YFLI]C motif and the J-segment [FW]GXGT motif. A compound Poisson process model, previously applied to large-scale EST data, was used to estimate repertoire diversity. A cross-contamination detection procedure was applied to argue against sample contamination as the source of shared CDR3s. Clones were called with MiXCR by TCRdb after fastp trimmed the public reads at Q25, and only in-frame beta chains were retained. A single entry per CDR3 protein holds the most common genes and DNA from its merged rows. The V and J calls here are based on TCRdb, not the publication. The sample contains 16,000 or so distinct CDR3 sequences, about 60% of them found a single time. The top ten hold about a third of the sample.

Miltenyi superparamagnetic beads coated with subset-specific monoclonal antibodies were used to isolate the T cell subsets. All T cell populations were isolated from peripheral blood. Whole blood was subjected to Ficoll separation to obtain mononuclear cells, from which monocytes were subsequently depleted using anti-CD14 microbeads. Right after isolation, the cell populations were resuspended in RNAprotect reagent. In general terms, the pan T sample was made up of CD3+ T cells. General study outcomes and caveats: Substantial CDR3 sharing among Th1, Th2 and regulatory T cells was interpreted as suggesting stochastic cell fate choices. The seven subsets showed no statistically significant differences in V, D and J usage, CDR3 length, or N-nucleotide additions. T cell counts went unrecorded for a couple of pan T samples, which were processed alongside pan B cells. More than 60% of CD8+ cytotoxic sequences came from clones with more than 100 reads, while the regulatory and Th2 subsets showed few clones of that size. The bead-based sorting was unable to rule out the presence of a CD4+CD8+ double-positive population.

Reading the germline V gene gives CDR1 ENHRY and CDR2 SYGVKD. The CDR3 holds 14 amino acids from the cysteine to the phenylalanine. Only the CDR3 part of the read is kept: 42 bases, read in frame from the first base. V lost 6 bases and J lost 2 bases, and the count of bases not matched to a germline gene is 4. Of note for this clonotype: Its antigen remains unidentified. Per-nucleotide qualities are absent, and no much larger clonotype sits a single base away.

The sequencing sample was made of total T cells sorted from blood. The sample's cell subset or site label, in plain terms: CD3+ T cells in general. The clonotype was recovered from a man between 35 and 55 years old in good health. The V and J segments used are TRBV10-3 and TRBJ1-3, with 7 bases in between that match TRBD1. In nucleotide form, the sequence is TGTGCCATCAGCCCAGGGGGGACTGGAAACACCATATATTTT. This encodes CAISPGGTGNTIYF.